One and the same sample provided the 25 T cell receptor beta chains below, sequenced in a study of cytomegalovirus exposure and HLA in healthy donors. The PCR made use of 60 Vbeta and 13 Jbeta primers. Method: immunoSEQ multiplex PCR; TCRdb's copy keeps in-frame clones and lacks some. The data hold about 98,000 clones, with around 83% observed a single time. Material for sequencing was PBMCs. These receptor sequences come from a female donor in good health and CMV-seropositive.

This sequence joins TRBV5-1 and TRBJ1-1; D is unclear. CDR3 length equals 15 residues. Trimming took off 4 bases at V and 5 bases at J, with 18 bases between the two ends. Germline V lookup: CDR1 SGHRS, CDR2 YFSETQ. The CDR3 spells CASSPDLGGNTEAFF. Written as DNA, the CDR3 is TGCGCCAGCAGCCCGGACCTTGGAGGGAATACTGAAGCTTTCTTT. The full variable domain, its missing parts supplied by reference TRBV5-1 and TRBJ1-1, is KAGVTQTPRYLIKTRGQQVTLSCSPISGHRSVSWYQQTPGQGLQFLFEYFSETQRNKGNFPGRFSGRQFSNSRSEMNVSTLELGDSALYLCASSPDLGGNTEAFFGQGTRLTVV.

The chain employs TRBV2 and TRBJ1-1; D might be TRBD1 (5 bases). This CDR3 contains 15 residues. Germline V gene data show CDR1 as SNHLY and CDR2 as FYNNEI. The V end lost 4 bases, the J end lost 0 bases, and 12 bases lay between the germline ends. Here the CDR3 reads CASSARGNMNTEAFF. In DNA form, the CDR3 reads TGTGCCAGCAGTGCCCGGGGGAATATGAACACTGAAGCTTTCTTT.

The rearrangement uses TRBV6-5 and TRBJ1-5, with 8 bases that match TRBD1. CDR1 MNHEY and CDR2 SVGAGI come from the germline V gene. V lost 4 bases, J lost 5 bases, and 7 bases stayed unmatched. The CDR3 has 15 residues. CDR3 nucleotides: TGTGCCAGCAGTTCCATCAGGGGGCGCGATCAGCCCCAGCATTTT. Residues: CASSSIRGRDQPQHF.

This rearrangement joins TRBV4-1 to TRBJ2-2, with D maybe TRBD2 (6 bases). V was clipped by 2 bases and J by 7 bases, with 17 bases between them. Germline CDR1 and CDR2: MGHRA and YSYEKL. The CDR3 is made up of 16 amino acids. DNA for the CDR3: TGCGCCAGCAGCCAACCGACCGGGACTCTGGGCGGGGAGCTGTTTTTT. It translates to CASSQPTGTLGGELFF.

The V call is TRBV19, the J call TRBJ1-5; D is unresolved. The CDR3 sequence is 15 residues long. Trimming cost V 1 base and J 5 bases, with 12 bases left between them. The germline CDR1 and CDR2 sequences are LNHDA and SQIVND (reference sequence). The CDR3 protein is CASSIGWTGDQPQHF. CDR3 sequence (DNA): TGTGCCAGTAGTATAGGGTGGACGGGAGATCAGCCCCAGCATTTT.

V gene TRBV18 combines with J gene TRBJ2-3, with D possibly matching TRBD2 (6 bases). Germline V gives CDR1 KGHSH, CDR2 LQKENI. V was trimmed by 3 bases and J by 4 bases, leaving 8 bases between them. The length of the CDR3 is 13 residues. The CDR3 is CASSPSGSDTQYF. Written as DNA, the CDR3 is TGTGCCAGCTCACCGAGCGGGTCAGATACGCAGTATTTT.

In its sample, this clone was seen a few times. Other DNA sequences in the sample encode the same CDR3. This sequence joins TRBV6-6 and TRBJ2-2; D possibly corresponds to TRBD1 (5 bases). Per the germline V gene, CDR1 is MNHNY and CDR2 is SVGAGI (reference sequence). This CDR3 spans 13 amino acids. The V gene lost 5 bases and the J gene lost 1 base, with 5 bases spanning the gap. CDR3 DNA sequence: TGTGCCAGCAGTAGGGGGAACACCGGGGAGCTGTTTTTT. It codes for CASSRGNTGELFF.

The chain has TRBV6-5 and TRBJ1-6; D gene uncertain. CDR3 length equals 14 residues. Germline CDR1 is MNHEY and CDR2 is SVGAGI. V was trimmed by 3 bases and J by 7 bases, leaving 10 bases between them. The CDR3 DNA sequence: TGTGCCAGCAGTTATCGGCGGGGAAATTCACCCCTCCACTTT. Amino acids: CASSYRRGNSPLHF.

J is TRBJ1-1 and V is TRBV6-1; TRBD1 aligns across 8 bases. V lost 8 bases, J lost 8 bases, and 7 bases stayed unmatched. From germline, CDR1 is MNHNS and CDR2 SASEGT. The CDR3 extends over 12 amino acids. The CDR3 here is CASDLRTGEAFF. DNA of the CDR3: TGTGCCAGCGATCTCCGGACAGGGGAAGCTTTCTTT.

This clone was seen once. The rearrangement uses TRBV5-1 and TRBJ1-2; 7 bases agree with TRBD1. This CDR3 has 19 amino acids. V lost 2 bases to trimming and J lost 7 bases; unmatched junction nucleotides: 23. Germline CDR1 is SGHRS and CDR2 is YFSETQ. The CDR3 region is CASSFFATGPAAQSRGYTF. CDR3 bases: TGCGCCAGCAGCTTCTTCGCGACAGGGCCCGCCGCCCAATCGCGTGGCTACACCTTC.

This rearrangement joins TRBV6-4 to TRBJ2-3, with 8 bases that match TRBD2. The germline CDR1 and CDR2 sequences are MRHNA and SNTAGT. The V gene end was trimmed by 5 bases and the J gene end by 2 bases; junction bases not matched to a gene: 6. CDR3 length: 15 amino acids. CDR3: CASSPRGVVTDTQYF. As DNA, the CDR3 is TGTGCCAGCAGTCCGCGGGGGGTAGTCACAGATACGCAGTATTTT.

The CDR3 DNA reads TGCGCCAGCAGCCAAGGGTCGCTAGCGGGAGACAATGAGCAGTTCTTC. Its translation is CASSQGSLAGDNEQFF. V gene TRBV4-1 combines with J gene TRBJ2-1, with 10 bases identical to TRBD2. From germline, CDR1 is MGHRA and CDR2 YSYEKL. The CDR3 sequence is 16 residues long. J lost 5 bases, V lost 1 base, and 5 bases had no gene match.

This clone was recorded a few times. The chain couples TRBV6-6 to TRBJ2-2; possibly TRBD1 for D (6 bases). Germline assignment: CDR1 MNHNY and CDR2 SVGAGI (reference sequence). Trimming left V 4 bases short and J 4 bases short, with 10 bases between. This CDR3 comprises 14 residues. In nucleotides, the CDR3 is TGTGCCAGCAGTTCCGACAGGCCCACCGGGGAGCTGTTTTTT. Amino acid sequence: CASSSDRPTGELFF.

This chain connects TRBV2 to TRBJ2-7; the match to TRBD2 covers 8 bases. The CDR3 is made up of 16 amino acids. V was pared by 6 bases and J by 2 bases, with 12 bases of the junction left unmatched. The germline V gene has CDR1 SNHLY and CDR2 FYNNEI. The CDR3 bases are TGTGCCAGCAGGGATCGGAGCGGGAGCCGTCCCTACGAGCAGTACTTC. Translation gives CASRDRSGSRPYEQYF.

This chain links TRBV6-1 with TRBJ2-2; 8 bases match TRBD1. V shed 6 bases, J shed 1 base, and the junction held 4 bases outside the gene matches. This CDR3 comprises 15 residues. Germline V gene sequence: CDR1 MNHNS, CDR2 SASEGT. The DNA of the CDR3 is TGTGCCAGCAGAACCGGGACAGGGAACACCGGGGAGCTGTTTTTT. This codes for CASRTGTGNTGELFF.

This clone occurred once. The chain has TRBV19 and TRBJ1-6, with 9 bases aligning to TRBD1. CDR3 length: 15 amino acids. CDR1 is LNHDA and CDR2 is SQIVND in the germline V gene (reference sequence). Trimming at V came to 6 bases and at J to 8 bases, leaving 8 bases not matched to a gene. The CDR3 is CASRTRDRVYSPLHF. CDR3 nucleotides: TGTGCCAGTAGGACCCGGGACAGGGTTTATTCACCCCTCCACTTT. Together with reference TRBV19 and TRBJ1-6, the CDR3 gives the full variable domain: DGGITQSPKYLFRKEGQNVTLSCEQNLNHDAMYWYRQDPGQGLRLIYYSQIVNDFQKGDIAEGYSVSREKKESFPLTVTSAQKNPTAFYLCASRTRDRVYSPLHFGNGTRLTVT.

The V call is TRBV7-6, the J call TRBJ2-3, with 7 bases aligning to TRBD2. Trimming took 5 bases from V and 3 from J; bases not matched to a gene: 8. The CDR3 has 15 amino acids. The V gene's germline CDR1 is SGHVS and CDR2 FNYEAQ. CDR3 in amino acids: CASSLRREGTDTQYF. CDR3 nucleotide sequence: TGTGCCAGCAGCCTGCGGAGGGAGGGGACAGATACGCAGTATTTT.

This clone was detected only a few times. CDR3 nucleotides: TGTGCCAGCAGTGAATCGGGGACAGGGGTGAGGCAGTACTTC. Its translation: CASSESGTGVRQYF. The chain couples TRBV25-1 to TRBJ2-7, with 10 bases that match TRBD1. The CDR3 runs 14 residues. In germline, CDR1 is MGHDK, CDR2 SYGVNS. With V trimmed by 1 base and J by 9 bases, 6 bases remained unmatched.

The rearrangement joins TRBV4-1 to TRBJ1-5, with D maybe TRBD1 (5 bases). The V gene lost 0 bases and the J gene lost 5 bases, with 8 bases spanning the gap. This CDR3 contains 14 residues. Germline loops: CDR1 MGHRA, CDR2 YSYEKL. The CDR3: CASSQEEGDQPQHF. Here the CDR3 DNA reads TGCGCCAGCAGCCAAGAGGAAGGGGATCAGCCCCAGCATTTT.

This clone appeared a few times. The CDR3 region is CASSLGVSGASTDTQYF. The CDR3 bases are TGTGCCAGCAGCTTAGGGGTTAGCGGGGCTAGCACAGATACGCAGTATTTT. The genes are TRBV11-3 and TRBJ2-3; 8 bases fit TRBD2. This CDR3 is 17 amino acids long. Germline loops: CDR1 SGHNT, CDR2 YENEEA. Unmatched junction bases numbered 6, after V lost 1 base and J lost 0 bases.

The genes are TRBV7-8 and TRBJ2-5, with a tentative D call TRBD2 (5 bases). The J call may be in error: the DNA end matches TRBJ2-7 better. This CDR3 is built from 12 residues. Looked up from germline, CDR1 is SGHVS and CDR2 is FQNEAQ. The CDR3 coding sequence is TGTGCCAGCAGCCAGAGGCGGGACGAGCAGTACTTC. As protein: CASSQRRDEQYF.

The rearrangement uses TRBV7-9 and TRBJ2-5; 14 bases agree with TRBD2. After removal of 2 bases from V and 5 bases from J, the junction contained 10 bases not matched to a gene. Germline values: CDR1 SEHNR, CDR2 FQNEAQ (reference sequence). The CDR3 has 18 amino acids. This CDR3 reads CASSLMGLAGEKGETQYF. The CDR3 DNA sequence: TGTGCCAGCAGCTTAATGGGACTAGCGGGAGAGAAGGGTGAGACCCAGTACTTC.

This chain links TRBV2 with TRBJ2-5; maybe TRBD2 (5 bases). CDR3 size: 13 residues. Germline V gene sequence: CDR1 SNHLY, CDR2 FYNNEI. Trimming cost V 8 bases and J 5 bases, with 15 bases left between them. The CDR3 sequence is CASQPEGGETQYF. CDR3 coding DNA: TGTGCCAGCCAACCCGAAGGCGGGGAGACCCAGTACTTC. Using reference TRBV2 and TRBJ2-5 for the parts outside the CDR3, the full variable domain is EPEVTQTPSHQVTQMGQEVILRCVPISNHLYFYWYRQILGQKVEFLVSFYNNEISEKSEIFDDQFSVERPDGSNFTLKIRSTKLEDSAMYFCASQPEGGETQYFGPGTRLLVL.

The chain uses TRBV11-2 and TRBJ1-4; 9 positions match TRBD1. Germline loops: CDR1 SGHAT, CDR2 FQNNGV. The V gene end was trimmed by 5 bases and the J gene end by 7 bases; junction bases not matched to a gene: 8. The CDR3 has 15 residues. Here the CDR3 DNA reads TGTGCCAGCAGCCCCCGGGACAGGGAAGGTGAAAAACTGTTTTTT. Residues: CASSPRDREGEKLFF.

The chain employs TRBV5-6 and TRBJ1-2, with TRBD1 identical over 7 bases. Germline values: CDR1 SGHDT, CDR2 YYEEEE. V lost 4 bases, J lost 2 bases, and 2 bases stayed unmatched. The CDR3 has 13 residues. The CDR3 region is CASSPTGNYGYTF. The DNA of the CDR3 is TGTGCCAGCAGCCCGACAGGGAACTATGGCTACACCTTC.